A single sample is the source of the 14 T cell receptor beta chains below, sequenced in a study of blood T cell repertoires in COVID-19. Assay: immunoSEQ multiplex PCR; the TCRdb copy retains only in-frame clones and omits some. The sample yields tens of thousands of clones, 88% seen once. Source material: peripheral blood. These receptors all stem from a human donor in a cohort sampled during active COVID-19.

The V and J genes are TRBV14 and TRBJ2-3; TRBD2 is a possible D gene (6 bases). Germline CDR1 reads SGHDN; CDR2 reads FVKESK. V lost 1 base, J lost 2 bases, and 13 bases lay in between. CDR3 length: 16 residues. The CDR3 loop is CASSQGWGVPTDTQYF. The CDR3 DNA sequence: TGTGCCAGCAGCCAAGGCTGGGGGGTTCCCACAGATACGCAGTATTTT.

J is TRBJ2-1 and V is TRBV6-2 or TRBV6-3; no reliable D call. The germline V gene encodes CDR1 MNHEY and CDR2 SVGEGT. The CDR3 has 12 amino acids. V was cut by 2 bases and J by 9 bases, with 8 bases left in between. CDR3: CASSYLSGEQFF. The CDR3 DNA follows: TGTGCCAGCAGTTACCTCTCGGGTGAGCAGTTCTTC.

The rearrangement joins TRBV5-1 to TRBJ2-5; 9 bases fit TRBD2. The CDR3 has 14 amino acids. The V and J ends lost 4 bases and 2 bases, in that order; junction bases with no gene match: 3. The V gene's germline CDR1 is SGHRS and CDR2 YFSETQ. The CDR3 protein is CASSLAGTQETQYF. CDR3 nucleotides: TGCGCCAGCAGCCTAGCGGGGACACAAGAGACCCAGTACTTC.

J is TRBJ2-5 and V is TRBV11-2, with 9 bases identical to TRBD2. The CDR3 runs to 15 residues. Per the germline V gene, CDR1 is SGHAT and CDR2 is FQNNGV. V lost 1 base to trimming and J lost 4 bases; unmatched junction nucleotides: 4. The CDR3 region has the DNA TGTGCCAGCAGCTTAGTGGGACTAGCATCAGAGACCCAGTACTTC. Translated, it gives CASSLVGLASETQYF.

The sample holds one count of this clone. The genes are TRBV27 and TRBJ1-2, with D maybe TRBD1 (6 bases). This CDR3 has 14 residues. V was trimmed by 5 bases and J by 8 bases, leaving 18 bases between them. Germline V gives CDR1 MNHEY, CDR2 SMNVEV (reference sequence). The CDR3 sequence: CASSEQGAFGGYTF. For the CDR3, the DNA is TGTGCCAGCAGTGAACAGGGAGCGTTCGGGGGCTACACCTTC.

This chain uses TRBV12-3 or TRBV12-4 with TRBJ2-2; weak D call: TRBD1 (6 bases). The V and J ends lost 6 bases and 7 bases respectively, with 12 bases between them. CDR3 length: 13 amino acids. In DNA form, the CDR3 reads TGTGCCAGCAGGCCAGGGGCTGACGGGGAGCTGTTTTTT. It translates to CASRPGADGELFF.

CDR3 bases: TGTGCCAGCAGCCTCCAAGAGACCCAGTACTTC. It translates to CASSLQETQYF. This chain connects TRBV7-9 to TRBJ2-5; D not certain. Germline V gene sequence: CDR1 SEHNR, CDR2 FQNEAQ (reference sequence). The ends were cut back, 5 bases at V and 1 base at J, with 2 bases in the middle. This CDR3 spans 11 amino acids. Full variable domain (missing parts from reference TRBV7-9 and TRBJ2-5): DTGVSQNPRHKITKRGQNVTFRCDPISEHNRLYWYRQTLGQGPEFLTYFQNEAQLEKSRLLSDRFSAERPKGSFSTLEIQRTEQGDSAMYLCASSLQETQYFGPGTRLLVL.

The gene calls are TRBV18 and TRBJ2-1, with 9 bases that match TRBD2. V was clipped by 2 bases and J by 4 bases; unmatched bases: 3. Looked up from germline, CDR1 is KGHSH and CDR2 is LQKENI. This CDR3 has 15 residues. This CDR3 is CASSPIAGVYNEQFF. CDR3 bases: TGTGCCAGCTCACCAATAGCGGGAGTTTACAATGAGCAGTTCTTC.

V is TRBV6-5 and J is TRBJ1-1; D perhaps matches TRBD1 (6 bases). From germline, CDR1 is MNHEY and CDR2 SVGAGI. Trimming shortened V by 6 bases and J by 1 base, and 15 bases separated the two germline ends. The CDR3 extends over 15 amino acids. The CDR3 reads CASSLQDSRNTEAFF. CDR3 DNA: TGTGCCAGCAGCCTACAGGACAGTCGGAACACTGAAGCTTTCTTT.

This clone was counted a single time. J is TRBJ2-1 and V is TRBV15; tentatively, D is TRBD1 (5 bases). Trimming shortened V by 0 bases and J by 4 bases, and 10 bases separated the two germline ends. This CDR3 has 15 residues. CDR1 and CDR2 (germline): LNHNV, YYDKDF (reference sequence). In nucleotides, the CDR3 is TGTGCCACCAGCAGAGACAGGGCCGCTTACAATGAGCAGTTCTTC. As protein: CATSRDRAAYNEQFF.

V usage is TRBV7-3 and J usage is TRBJ2-1; the match to TRBD2 covers 12 bases. Germline V gives CDR1 SGHTA, CDR2 FQGTGA. The CDR3 covers 15 residues. V lost 5 bases to trimming and J lost 6 bases; unmatched junction nucleotides: 5. The CDR3, as DNA: TGTGCCAGCAGCACGACTAGCGGGGGTGTCAATGAGCAGTTCTTC. Protein product: CASSTTSGGVNEQFF.

The CDR3 sequence: CATQTETGRYEQYF. In DNA, the CDR3 is TGTGCCACCCAAACTGAGACAGGGCGGTACGAGCAGTACTTC. V gene TRBV6-5 combines with J gene TRBJ2-7, with 7 bases fitting TRBD1. Trimming removed 10 bases from V and 4 bases from J; junction bases left unmatched: 13. CDR1 is MNHEY and CDR2 is SVGAGI in the germline V gene. The CDR3 sequence is 14 residues long.

The gene calls are TRBV6-6 and TRBJ2-1; TRBD1 matches at 7 bases. CDR3 length: 15 residues. CDR1 and CDR2 (germline): MNHNY, SVGAGI (reference sequence). V trimming: 4 bases; J trimming: 1 base; junction bases outside the gene matches: 4. CDR3 DNA sequence: TGTGCCAGCAGTTTAAGGGGGCGGTCCTACAATGAGCAGTTCTTC. Amino acid sequence: CASSLRGRSYNEQFF.

The chain carries TRBV7-2 and TRBJ2-1; perhaps TRBD2 as D (6 bases). The CDR3 totals 16 residues. The germline V gene encodes CDR1 SGHTA and CDR2 FQGNSA. V was clipped by 1 base and J by 12 bases, with 22 bases between them. CDR3 bases: TGTGCCAGCAGCTTAGTCGGGGGTCCGAAAGTGGGCTCGCAGTTCTTC. Protein product: CASSLVGGPKVGSQFF.